This T cell receptor beta chain was found in a study of response to subunit inactivated influenza vaccine. Findings and limits, study-wide: Few new T cells, the authors suggested, are recruited by each seasonal influenza vaccination.

V was pared by 5 bases and J by 4 bases, with 12 bases between. The CDR3 extends over 15 amino acids. Germline V gene data show CDR1 as SGHTA and CDR2 as FQGNSA. From the RT-PCR reads, TCRdb called clonotypes with MiXCR, one entry per CDR3 protein. The sample carries about 540,000 distinct CDR3 sequences, under 25% recorded once. Regarding this clonotype: Its antigen is unidentified.

Separately, the same data were catalogued under a study of T cells expressing NK-cell markers. This second study notes: TCR beta cDNA was made by 5'RACE template switching with UMIs. The authors derived TCR beta repertoires from sorted CD3+CD56+NKG2C+, CD3+CD56+NKG2C- and CD3+CD56-NKG2C+ T cells. Eight donors were sequenced, seven testing HCMV-seropositive and one testing seronegative. Roughly six donors showed dominant NKG2C+ clonotypes comprising roughly 1.0-7.5% of their CD8+ T cells.

The rearrangement joins TRBV7-2 to TRBJ1-6; perhaps TRBD1 as D (5 bases). The TCR originated in a man aged 50 to 60 who received an inactivated influenza vaccine. The sequencing used CD4+ T cells sorted from PBMCs, collected less than 13 days after vaccination. The CDR3 region is CASSPRDGYNSPLHF. DNA of the CDR3: TGTGCCAGCAGCCCCCGGGACGGGTATAATTCACCCCTCCACTTT. Filled out from reference TRBV7-2 and TRBJ1-6, the complete variable domain reads GAGVSQSPSNKVTEKGKDVELRCDPISGHTALYWYRQSLGQGLEFLIYFQGNSAPDKSGLPSDRFSAERTGGSVSTLTIQRTQQEDSAVYLCASSPRDGYNSPLHFGNGTRLTVT.